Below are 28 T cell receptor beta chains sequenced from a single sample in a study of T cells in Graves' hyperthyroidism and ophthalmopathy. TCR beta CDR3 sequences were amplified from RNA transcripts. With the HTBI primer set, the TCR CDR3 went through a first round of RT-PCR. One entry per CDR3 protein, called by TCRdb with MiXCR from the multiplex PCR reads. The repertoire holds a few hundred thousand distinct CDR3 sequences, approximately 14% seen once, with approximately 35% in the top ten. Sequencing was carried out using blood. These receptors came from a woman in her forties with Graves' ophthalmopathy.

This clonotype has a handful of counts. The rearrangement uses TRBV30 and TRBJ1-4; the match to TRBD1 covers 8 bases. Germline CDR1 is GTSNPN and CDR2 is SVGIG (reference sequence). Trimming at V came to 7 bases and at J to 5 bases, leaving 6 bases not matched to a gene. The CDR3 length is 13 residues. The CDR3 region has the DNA TGTGCCTATATGGGACAGGCAAATGAAAAACTGTTTTTT. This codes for CAYMGQANEKLFF. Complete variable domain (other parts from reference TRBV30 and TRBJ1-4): SQTIHQWPATLVQPVGSPLSLECTVEGTSNPNLYWYRQAAGRGLQLLFYSVGIGQISSEVPQNLSASRPQDRQFILSSKKLLLSDSGFYLCAYMGQANEKLFFGSGTQLSVL.

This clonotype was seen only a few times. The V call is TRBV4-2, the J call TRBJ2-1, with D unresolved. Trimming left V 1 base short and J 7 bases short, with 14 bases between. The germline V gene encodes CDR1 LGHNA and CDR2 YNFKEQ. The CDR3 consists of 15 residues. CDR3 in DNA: TGTGCCAGCAGCCAAGCAATCGGATTGGGTAATGAGCAGTTCTTC. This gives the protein CASSQAIGLGNEQFF.

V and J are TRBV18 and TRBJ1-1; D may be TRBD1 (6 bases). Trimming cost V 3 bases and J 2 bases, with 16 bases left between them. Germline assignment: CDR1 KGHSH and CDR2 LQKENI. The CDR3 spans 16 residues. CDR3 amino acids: CASSPFPGQENTEAFF. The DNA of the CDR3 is TGTGCCAGCTCACCCTTTCCGGGACAAGAAAACACTGAAGCTTTCTTT.

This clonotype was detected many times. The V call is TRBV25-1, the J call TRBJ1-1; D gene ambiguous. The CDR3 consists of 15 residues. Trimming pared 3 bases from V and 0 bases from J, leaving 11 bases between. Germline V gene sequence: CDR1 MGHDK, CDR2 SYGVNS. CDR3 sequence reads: CASSDRAGMNTEAFF. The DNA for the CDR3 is TGTGCCAGCAGTGATCGGGCGGGAATGAACACTGAAGCTTTCTTT. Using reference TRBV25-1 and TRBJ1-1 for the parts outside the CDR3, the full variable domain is EADIYQTPRYLVIGTGKKITLECSQTMGHDKMYWYQQDPGMELHLIHYSYGVNSTEKGDLSSESTVSRIRTEHFPLTLESARPSHTSQYLCASSDRAGMNTEAFFGQGTRLTVV.

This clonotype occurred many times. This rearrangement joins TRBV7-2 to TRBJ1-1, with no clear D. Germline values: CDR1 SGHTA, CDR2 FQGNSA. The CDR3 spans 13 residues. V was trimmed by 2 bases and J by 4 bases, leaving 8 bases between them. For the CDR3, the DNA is TGTGCCAGCAGCTTAAATTCGGTCACTGAAGCTTTCTTT. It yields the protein CASSLNSVTEAFF.

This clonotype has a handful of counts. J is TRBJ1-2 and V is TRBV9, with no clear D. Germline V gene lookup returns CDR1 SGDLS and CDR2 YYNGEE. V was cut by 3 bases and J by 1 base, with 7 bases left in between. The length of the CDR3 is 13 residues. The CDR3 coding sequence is TGTGCCAGCAGCGGGTCGGGTAACTATGGCTACACCTTC. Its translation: CASSGSGNYGYTF.

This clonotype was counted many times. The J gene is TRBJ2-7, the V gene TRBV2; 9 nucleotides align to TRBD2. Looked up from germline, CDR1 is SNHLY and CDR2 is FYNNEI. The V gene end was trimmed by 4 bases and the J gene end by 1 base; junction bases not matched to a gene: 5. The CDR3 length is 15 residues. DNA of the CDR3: TGTGCCAGCAGTGGACCGCTAGCGGGATCCTACGAGCAGTACTTC. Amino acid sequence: CASSGPLAGSYEQYF.

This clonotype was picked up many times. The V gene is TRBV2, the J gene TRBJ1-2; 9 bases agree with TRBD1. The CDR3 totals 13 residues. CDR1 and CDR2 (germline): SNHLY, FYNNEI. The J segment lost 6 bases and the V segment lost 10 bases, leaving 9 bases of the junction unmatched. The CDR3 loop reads CATRTGEVNGYTF. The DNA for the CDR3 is TGTGCCACCAGGACAGGGGAGGTGAATGGCTACACCTTC.

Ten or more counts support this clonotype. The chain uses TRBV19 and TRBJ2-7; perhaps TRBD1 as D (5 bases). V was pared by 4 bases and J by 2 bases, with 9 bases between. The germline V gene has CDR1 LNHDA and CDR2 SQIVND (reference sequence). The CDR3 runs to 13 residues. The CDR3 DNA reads TGTGCCAGTAGTACAAGACAGCCCTACGAGCAGTACTTC. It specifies CASSTRQPYEQYF.

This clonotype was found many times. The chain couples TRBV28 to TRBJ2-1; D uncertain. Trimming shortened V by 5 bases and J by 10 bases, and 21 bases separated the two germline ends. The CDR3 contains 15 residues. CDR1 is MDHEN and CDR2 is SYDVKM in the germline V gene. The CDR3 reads CASSRPGSGGREQFF. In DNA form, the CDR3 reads TGTGCCAGCAGTCGCCCGGGCTCCGGCGGCAGGGAGCAGTTCTTC.

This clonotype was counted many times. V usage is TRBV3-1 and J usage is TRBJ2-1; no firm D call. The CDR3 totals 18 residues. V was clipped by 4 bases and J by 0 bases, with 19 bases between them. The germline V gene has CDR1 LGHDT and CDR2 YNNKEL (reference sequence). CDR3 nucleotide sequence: TGTGCCAGCAGCCCTCGGCTAGGACGGACGAGCTCCTACAATGAGCAGTTCTTC. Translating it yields CASSPRLGRTSSYNEQFF.

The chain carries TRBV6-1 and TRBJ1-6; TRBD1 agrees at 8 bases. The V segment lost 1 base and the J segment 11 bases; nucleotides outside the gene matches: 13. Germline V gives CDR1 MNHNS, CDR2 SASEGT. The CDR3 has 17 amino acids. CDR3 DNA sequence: TGTGCCAGCAGTGAAGACAGGGGGAGCCTGGCGGGGGCACCCCTCCACTTT. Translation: CASSEDRGSLAGAPLHF.

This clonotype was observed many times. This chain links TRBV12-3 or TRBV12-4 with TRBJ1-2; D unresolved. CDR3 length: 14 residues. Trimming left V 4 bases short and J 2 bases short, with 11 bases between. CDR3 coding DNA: TGTGCCAGCAGTTCCCTAGGCAACAACTATGGCTACACCTTC. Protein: CASSSLGNNYGYTF.

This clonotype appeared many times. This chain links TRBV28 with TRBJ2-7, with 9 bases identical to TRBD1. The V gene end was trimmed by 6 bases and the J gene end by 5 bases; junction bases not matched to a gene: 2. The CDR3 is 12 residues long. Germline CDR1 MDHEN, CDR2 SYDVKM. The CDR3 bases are TGTGCCAGCAGAGGACAGGGGAACGAGCAGTACTTC. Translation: CASRGQGNEQYF.

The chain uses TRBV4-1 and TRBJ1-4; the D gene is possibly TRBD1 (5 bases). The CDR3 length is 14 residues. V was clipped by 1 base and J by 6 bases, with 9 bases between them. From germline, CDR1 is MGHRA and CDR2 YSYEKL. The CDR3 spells CASSQGQLDEKLFF. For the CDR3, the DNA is TGCGCCAGCAGCCAAGGACAGCTGGATGAAAAACTGTTTTTT.

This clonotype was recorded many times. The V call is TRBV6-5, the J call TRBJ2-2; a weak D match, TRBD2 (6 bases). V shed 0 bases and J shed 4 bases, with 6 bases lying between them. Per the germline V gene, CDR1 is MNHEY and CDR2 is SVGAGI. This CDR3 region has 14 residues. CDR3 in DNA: TGTGCCAGCAGTTACTCGGAGGGCACCGGGGAGCTGTTTTTT. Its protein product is CASSYSEGTGELFF.

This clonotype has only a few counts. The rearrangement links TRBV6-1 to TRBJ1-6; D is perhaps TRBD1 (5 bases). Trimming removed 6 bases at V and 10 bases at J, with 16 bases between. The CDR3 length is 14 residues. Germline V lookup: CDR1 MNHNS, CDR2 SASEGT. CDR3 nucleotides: TGTGCCAGCAGGCCCCCAGGGATCCGCTCACCCCTCCACTTT. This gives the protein CASRPPGIRSPLHF.

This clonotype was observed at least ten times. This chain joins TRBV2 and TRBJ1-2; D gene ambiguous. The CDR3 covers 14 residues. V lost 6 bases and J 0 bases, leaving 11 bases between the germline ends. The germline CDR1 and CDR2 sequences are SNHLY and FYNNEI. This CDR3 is CASSPHNTNYGYTF. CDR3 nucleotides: TGTGCCAGCAGCCCACATAATACTAACTATGGCTACACCTTC.

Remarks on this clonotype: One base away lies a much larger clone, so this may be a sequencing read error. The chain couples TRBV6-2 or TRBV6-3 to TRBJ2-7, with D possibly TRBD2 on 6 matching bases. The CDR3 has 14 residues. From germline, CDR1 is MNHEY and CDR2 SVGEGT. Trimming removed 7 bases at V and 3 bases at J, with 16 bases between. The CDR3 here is CASKTGDSHYEQYF. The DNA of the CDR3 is TGTGCCAGCAAAACCGGGGACTCACACTACGAGCAGTACTTC.

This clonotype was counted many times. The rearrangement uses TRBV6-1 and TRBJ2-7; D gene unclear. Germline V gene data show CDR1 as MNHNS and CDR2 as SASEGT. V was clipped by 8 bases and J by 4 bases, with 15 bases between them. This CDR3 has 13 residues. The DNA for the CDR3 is TGTGCCAGCGGGTTAAACCTGGATTACGAGCAGTACTTC. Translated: CASGLNLDYEQYF.

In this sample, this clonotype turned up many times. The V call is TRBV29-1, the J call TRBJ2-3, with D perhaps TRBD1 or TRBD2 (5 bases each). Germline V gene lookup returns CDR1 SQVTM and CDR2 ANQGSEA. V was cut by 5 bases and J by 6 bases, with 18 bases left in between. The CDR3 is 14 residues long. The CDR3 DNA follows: TGCAGCGTTACCGCCGGGACGAGCGTGGATACGCAGTATTTT. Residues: CSVTAGTSVDTQYF.

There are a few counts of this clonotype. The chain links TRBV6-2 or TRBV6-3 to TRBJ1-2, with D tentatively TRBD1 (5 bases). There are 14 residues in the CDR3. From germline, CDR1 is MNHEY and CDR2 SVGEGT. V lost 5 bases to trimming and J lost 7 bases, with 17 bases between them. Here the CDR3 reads CASSPFRGAVGYTF. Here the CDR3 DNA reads TGTGCCAGCAGTCCCTTTCGAGGGGCGGTTGGCTACACCTTC.

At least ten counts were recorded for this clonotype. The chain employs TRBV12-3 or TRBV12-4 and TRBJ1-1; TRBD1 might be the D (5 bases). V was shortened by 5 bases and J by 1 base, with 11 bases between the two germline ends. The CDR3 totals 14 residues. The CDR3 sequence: CASSGDRENTEAFF. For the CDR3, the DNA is TGTGCCAGCAGTGGGGACCGGGAGAACACTGAAGCTTTCTTT.

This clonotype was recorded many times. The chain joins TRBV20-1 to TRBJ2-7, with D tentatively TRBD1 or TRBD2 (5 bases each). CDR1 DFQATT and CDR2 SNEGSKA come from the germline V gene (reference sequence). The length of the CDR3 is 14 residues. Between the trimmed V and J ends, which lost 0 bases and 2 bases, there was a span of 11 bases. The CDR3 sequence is CSARDWDPAYEQYF. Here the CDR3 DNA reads TGCAGTGCTAGAGATTGGGACCCTGCCTACGAGCAGTACTTC.

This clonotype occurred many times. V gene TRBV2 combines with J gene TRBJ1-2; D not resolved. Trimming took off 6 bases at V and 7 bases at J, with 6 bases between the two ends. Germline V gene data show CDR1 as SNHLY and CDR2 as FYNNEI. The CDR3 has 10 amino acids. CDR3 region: CASSASGYTF. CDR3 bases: TGTGCCAGCAGCGCCAGTGGCTACACCTTC. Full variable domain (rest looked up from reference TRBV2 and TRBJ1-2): EPEVTQTPSHQVTQMGQEVILRCVPISNHLYFYWYRQILGQKVEFLVSFYNNEISEKSEIFDDQFSVERPDGSNFTLKIRSTKLEDSAMYFCASSASGYTFGSGTRLTVV.

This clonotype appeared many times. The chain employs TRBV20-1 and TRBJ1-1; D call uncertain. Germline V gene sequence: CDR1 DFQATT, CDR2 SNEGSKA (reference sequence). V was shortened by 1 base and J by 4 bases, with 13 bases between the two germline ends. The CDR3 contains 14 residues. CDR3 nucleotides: TGCAGTGCTAGAGGTTGGCGGGTAATCACTGAAGCTTTCTTT. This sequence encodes CSARGWRVITEAFF.

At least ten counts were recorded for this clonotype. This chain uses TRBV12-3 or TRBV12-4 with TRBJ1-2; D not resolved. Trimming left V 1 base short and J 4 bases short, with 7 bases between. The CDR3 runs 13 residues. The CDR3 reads CASSLGSGYGYTF. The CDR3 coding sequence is TGTGCCAGCAGTTTAGGATCCGGCTATGGCTACACCTTC.

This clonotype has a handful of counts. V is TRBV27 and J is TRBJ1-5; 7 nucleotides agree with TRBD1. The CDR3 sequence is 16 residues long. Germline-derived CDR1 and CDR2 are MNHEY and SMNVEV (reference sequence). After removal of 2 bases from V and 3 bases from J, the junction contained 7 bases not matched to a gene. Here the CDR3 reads CASSLRWGQNNQPQHF. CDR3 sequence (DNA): TGTGCCAGCAGTTTACGGTGGGGACAGAACAATCAGCCCCAGCATTTT.